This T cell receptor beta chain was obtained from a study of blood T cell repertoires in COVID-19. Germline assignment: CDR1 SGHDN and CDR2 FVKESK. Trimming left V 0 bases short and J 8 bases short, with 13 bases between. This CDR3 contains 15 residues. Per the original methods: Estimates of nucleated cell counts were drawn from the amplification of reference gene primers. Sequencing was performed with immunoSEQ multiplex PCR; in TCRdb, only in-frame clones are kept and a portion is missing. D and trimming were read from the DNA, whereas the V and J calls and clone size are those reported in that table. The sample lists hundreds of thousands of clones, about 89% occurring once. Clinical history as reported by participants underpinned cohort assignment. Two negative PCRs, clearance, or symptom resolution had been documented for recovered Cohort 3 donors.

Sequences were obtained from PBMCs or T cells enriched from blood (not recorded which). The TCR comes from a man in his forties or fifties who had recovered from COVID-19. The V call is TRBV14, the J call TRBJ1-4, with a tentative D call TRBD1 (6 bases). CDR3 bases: TGTGCCAGCAGCCAAGACGGAACAGGGAGCGAAAAACTGTTTTTT. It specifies CASSQDGTGSEKLFF.